One T cell receptor beta chain is described in this entry. The protocol was immunoSEQ multiplex PCR, while the TCRdb copy is restricted to in-frame clones and leaves out a portion. The sample records about 330,000 clones, roughly 88% being singletons. The record originates from a study of blood T cell repertoires in COVID-19. Germline V gene sequence: CDR1 SGHVS, CDR2 FQNEAQ. V lost 2 bases, J lost 1 base, and 15 bases lay in between. This CDR3 has 17 amino acids. Sequenced material: PBMCs or T cells enriched from blood (not recorded which). The chain couples TRBV7-8 to TRBJ1-5; tentative D call: TRBD1 (6 bases). The source of this sequence is a man aged 25 to 45 who had recovered from COVID-19. The chain's CDR3 is CASSLQGGGVSNQPQHF. CDR3 DNA sequence: TGTGCCAGCAGCTTACAAGGGGGGGGTGTCAGCAATCAGCCCCAGCATTTT.